A single sample gave rise to the 27 T cell receptor beta chains below, sequenced in a study of blood T cells in healthy people across ages. Then a second PCR, running roughly 7 to 11 cycles, was carried out with a sample-barcoded 5' primer and a J-beta primer mix. TCRdb reanalysed the 5' RACE reads using MiXCR and keeps one entry per CDR3 protein. Here the sample spans hundreds of thousands of distinct CDR3 sequences, around 49% being singletons. Sequenced input: blood. The source is a woman aged 55 to 70 in good health.

V gene TRBV3-1 combines with J gene TRBJ2-1; D perhaps matches TRBD2 (6 bases). CDR3 size: 14 residues. V lost 0 bases to trimming and J lost 6 bases, with 9 bases between them. Germline V gene lookup returns CDR1 LGHDT and CDR2 YNNKEL (reference sequence). The CDR3 loop reads CASSQDVGSNEQFF. The CDR3 region has the DNA TGTGCCAGCAGCCAAGATGTCGGGAGCAATGAGCAGTTCTTC.

In its sample, this clonotype was seen once. V is TRBV7-2 and J is TRBJ2-1, with TRBD2 identical over 11 bases. V shed 5 bases and J 7 bases; nucleotides not matched to a gene: 16. The CDR3 loop spans 18 amino acids. Looked up from germline, CDR1 is SGHTA and CDR2 is FQGNSA. The CDR3 loop is CASSPGLSGRANWNEQFF. The DNA of the CDR3 is TGTGCCAGCAGCCCGGGCCTTAGCGGGAGGGCCAATTGGAATGAGCAGTTCTTC.

The gene calls are TRBV7-9 and TRBJ2-5; 11 bases are shared with TRBD2. Germline V gene data show CDR1 as SEHNR and CDR2 as FQNEAQ (reference sequence). J was trimmed by 3 bases and V by 6 bases; bases with no gene match: 6. The CDR3 is made up of 15 amino acids. Here the CDR3 DNA reads TGTGCCAGCAGTATAGGGACTAGCGGTAAAGAGACCCAGTACTTC. This sequence encodes CASSIGTSGKETQYF.

This clonotype has only a few counts. The chain links TRBV7-9 to TRBJ2-5; the match to TRBD1 covers 7 bases. V dropped 0 bases and J dropped 5; count of bases not matched to a gene: 6. CDR3 length: 15 amino acids. In germline, CDR1 is SEHNR, CDR2 FQNEAQ (reference sequence). DNA for the CDR3: TGTGCCAGCAGCTTAGCACGACAGGGAACGGAGACCCAGTACTTC. Protein product: CASSLARQGTETQYF.

This clonotype showed up many times. The chain joins TRBV13 to TRBJ1-2; 11 positions match TRBD1. The CDR3 spans 14 residues. V was pared by 3 bases and J by 5 bases, with 2 bases of the junction left unmatched. CDR1 is PRHDT and CDR2 is FYEKMQ in the germline V gene (reference sequence). CDR3: CASSFGTGGYGYTF. For the CDR3, the DNA is TGTGCCAGCAGCTTTGGGACAGGGGGATATGGCTACACCTTC.

The V gene is TRBV6-5, the J gene TRBJ2-2; D gene unclear. Germline V gene data show CDR1 as MNHEY and CDR2 as SVGAGI. V lost 6 bases and J lost 6, with 8 bases in between. The CDR3 is 12 residues long. The CDR3 DNA reads TGTGCCAGCAGGTTTTTTTCCGGGGAGCTGTTTTTT. It encodes CASRFFSGELFF.

This clonotype has a count of ten or more. This rearrangement joins TRBV3-1 to TRBJ2-7; 9 bases fit TRBD1. CDR3 size: 12 residues. Trimming cost V 4 bases and J 6 bases; bases outside gene matches: 1. Germline CDR1 is LGHDT and CDR2 is YNNKEL (reference sequence). In DNA, the CDR3 is TGTGCCAGCAGCCGACAGGGGGGCGAGCAGTACTTC. It yields the protein CASSRQGGEQYF.

The gene calls are TRBV5-1 and TRBJ2-6, with D perhaps TRBD1 (5 bases). The V and J ends lost 7 bases and 0 bases respectively, with 14 bases between them. The length of the CDR3 is 16 residues. Germline V gene data show CDR1 as SGHRS and CDR2 as YFSETQ. CDR3 DNA: TGCGCCAGCGCATCACAGGTTTACTCTGGGGCCAACGTCCTGACTTTC. As protein: CASASQVYSGANVLTF.

The chain is built from TRBV5-1 and TRBJ1-2; 8 bases align to TRBD1. The CDR3 runs 15 residues. The V and J ends lost 3 bases and 6 bases, in that order; junction bases with no gene match: 10. From germline, CDR1 is SGHRS and CDR2 YFSETQ. The CDR3 here is CASSWGRGRSDGYTF. The CDR3 DNA sequence: TGCGCCAGCAGCTGGGGCAGGGGGCGATCGGATGGCTACACCTTC.

This clonotype was seen more than once but under ten times. The genes are TRBV28 and TRBJ1-2; D remains ambiguous. The germline gives CDR1 MDHEN, CDR2 SYDVKM. The V gene lost 4 bases and the J gene lost 6 bases, with 9 bases spanning the gap. The CDR3 consists of 12 residues. CDR3 sequence (DNA): TGTGCCAGCAGTTCCGGGTCCGATGGCTACACCTTC. Translating gives CASSSGSDGYTF.

The chain is built from TRBV3-1 and TRBJ2-1, with TRBD2 matching over 8 bases. This CDR3 region has 15 residues. The V gene end was trimmed by 4 bases and the J gene end by 6 bases; junction bases not matched to a gene: 8. Per the germline V gene, CDR1 is LGHDT and CDR2 is YNNKEL (reference sequence). CDR3 sequence (DNA): TGTGCCAGCAGCCGACGGGAGGGGAGGGGCAATGAGCAGTTCTTC. It codes for CASSRREGRGNEQFF.

The chain is built from TRBV2 and TRBJ2-3; either TRBD1 or TRBD2 may supply D (7 bases each). This CDR3 has 16 amino acids. V was cut by 3 bases and J by 2 bases, with 15 bases left in between. From germline, CDR1 is SNHLY and CDR2 FYNNEI. The CDR3 protein is CASSDGRGRVTDTQYF. In DNA form, the CDR3 reads TGTGCCAGCAGTGATGGGAGGGGGCGAGTCACAGATACGCAGTATTTT.

J is TRBJ2-1 and V is TRBV29-1; unclear D gene. V dropped 7 bases and J dropped 5 bases, with 15 bases sitting between them. The CDR3 is 13 amino acids. Germline V gene data show CDR1 as SQVTM and CDR2 as ANQGSEA. The CDR3 spells CSALVGNDNEQFF. CDR3 DNA sequence: TGCAGCGCCCTAGTGGGAAACGACAATGAGCAGTTCTTC.

This chain uses TRBV27 with TRBJ1-2; D unresolved. CDR1 MNHEY and CDR2 SMNVEV come from the germline V gene (reference sequence). V was shortened by 6 bases and J by 2 bases, with 7 bases between the two germline ends. The CDR3 is 12 amino acids. CDR3 region: CASRRPNYGYTF. The CDR3 coding sequence is TGTGCCAGCAGACGACCCAACTATGGCTACACCTTC.

The chain carries TRBV5-6 and TRBJ2-1, with TRBD2 identical over 7 bases. Trimming at V came to 4 bases and at J to 0 bases, leaving 4 bases not matched to a gene. The CDR3 is 15 residues long. Germline V gene data show CDR1 as SGHDT and CDR2 as YYEEEE. The CDR3 loop is CASSGWGGSYNEQFF. CDR3 in DNA: TGTGCCAGCAGCGGGTGGGGGGGCTCCTACAATGAGCAGTTCTTC. Drawing the rest from reference TRBV5-6 and TRBJ2-1, the complete variable domain is DAGVTQSPTHLIKTRGQQVTLRCSPKSGHDTVSWYQQALGQGPQFIFQYYEEEERQRGNFPDRFSGHQFPNYSSELNVNALLLGDSALYLCASSGWGGSYNEQFFGPGTRLTVL.

This clonotype was found many times. The gene calls are TRBV12-3 or TRBV12-4 and TRBJ2-1; 7 nucleotides match TRBD2. CDR3 length: 15 amino acids. The trim removed 0 bases at V and 6 bases at J, leaving 5 bases unmatched. This CDR3 reads CASSLAGGPSNEQFF. For the CDR3, the DNA is TGTGCCAGCAGTTTAGCGGGAGGGCCAAGCAATGAGCAGTTCTTC.

This clonotype was counted between two and nine times. This chain links TRBV20-1 with TRBJ2-3; D uncertain. This CDR3 has 13 residues. The ends were cut back, 6 bases at V and 5 bases at J, with 15 bases in the middle. The germline V gene has CDR1 DFQATT and CDR2 SNEGSKA (reference sequence). The CDR3 reads CSAKSIGVDTQYF. For the CDR3, the DNA is TGCAGTGCAAAATCCATTGGTGTAGATACGCAGTATTTT.

The rearrangement links TRBV29-1 to TRBJ2-7; D is possibly TRBD2 (5 bases). V was clipped by 7 bases and J by 0 bases, with 13 bases between them. Per the germline V gene, CDR1 is SQVTM and CDR2 is ANQGSEA. The CDR3 totals 13 residues. CDR3 region: CSGTSPSSYEQYF. The CDR3 nucleotides are TGCAGCGGGACTTCCCCTAGCTCCTACGAGCAGTACTTC.

V and J are TRBV10-3 and TRBJ2-5; 8 positions agree with TRBD2. Looked up from germline, CDR1 is ENHRY and CDR2 is SYGVKD. CDR3 size: 13 residues. V lost 2 bases and J lost 11; bases outside the gene matches: 7. The CDR3 loop is CAISEREGVEQYF. CDR3 sequence (DNA): TGTGCCATCAGTGAGCGGGAGGGCGTTGAGCAGTACTTC.

The chain combines TRBV7-3 with TRBJ2-5; TRBD1 matches at 7 bases. The CDR3 is 12 residues long. Germline V gene sequence: CDR1 SGHTA, CDR2 FQGTGA. With V trimmed by 4 bases and J by 9 bases, 5 bases remained unmatched. The CDR3 DNA is TGTGCCAGCAGCTGCGGTCAGGGGGCCCAGTACTTC. Translation gives CASSCGQGAQYF.

This clonotype was seen a single time. The V call is TRBV6-2 or TRBV6-3, the J call TRBJ1-1; tentative D call: TRBD1 (6 bases). V was trimmed by 2 bases and J by 4 bases, leaving 20 bases between them. The CDR3 contains 17 residues. Germline V gives CDR1 MNHEY, CDR2 SVGEGT. CDR3 sequence: CASSYGGATRRVTEAFF. CDR3 bases: TGTGCCAGCAGTTACGGGGGGGCGACAAGGCGTGTCACTGAAGCTTTCTTT.

The chain carries TRBV5-4 and TRBJ2-4; tentative D call: TRBD2 (7 bases). V dropped 0 bases and J dropped 13 bases, with 20 bases sitting between them. The CDR3 is made up of 15 amino acids. Germline V gene data show CDR1 as SGHNT and CDR2 as YYREEE (reference sequence). In DNA, the CDR3 is TGTGCCAGCAGCTTGGGGGGGAGGGGGTACAATGAGCAGTACTTC. Amino acid sequence: CASSLGGRGYNEQYF.

Comment on this clonotype: At one end, the junction sequence differs from germline, possibly due to a read error. The CDR3 nucleotides read TGTGCCGGCAGTGAGACACAGGGGATTTATCAGCCCCAGCATTTT. Translated, it gives CAGSETQGIYQPQHF. This chain links TRBV2 with TRBJ1-5, with 7 positions matching TRBD1. Germline CDR1 reads SNHLY; CDR2 reads FYNNEI. The CDR3 spans 15 residues.

Of note for this clonotype: The junction shows a germline mismatch at one end, possibly a read error. The V call is TRBV4-3, the J call TRBJ2-7, with D perhaps TRBD2 (5 bases). CDR1 and CDR2 (germline): LGHNA, YSLEER. The CDR3 length is 15 residues. In DNA, the CDR3 is TGCACCAGCAGCCAAATACTAGGGCTCTCCTACGAGCAGTACTTC. This encodes CTSSQILGLSYEQYF.

J is TRBJ1-6 and V is TRBV7-2; 8 bases match TRBD1. CDR3 size: 15 residues. Germline V gene data show CDR1 as SGHTA and CDR2 as FQGNSA. Trimming took 3 bases from V and 6 from J; bases not matched to a gene: 4. Written as DNA, the CDR3 is TGTGCCAGCAGCTTGGGCAGGGGGCGTAATTCACCCCTCCACTTT. Translated, it gives CASSLGRGRNSPLHF.

Points on this clonotype: With a much larger clone just one base away, this may be a read error. The rearrangement joins TRBV12-3 or TRBV12-4 to TRBJ2-4; D is ambiguous. The CDR3 runs 13 residues. CDR3 residues: CASRGFPKSIQYF. In DNA, the CDR3 is TGTGCCAGCAGAGGGTTTCCCAAAAGCATTCAGTACTTC.

V gene TRBV4-2 combines with J gene TRBJ1-4, with D perhaps matching TRBD1 (5 bases). The germline V gene encodes CDR1 LGHNA and CDR2 YNFKEQ. There are 14 residues in the CDR3. Trimming left V 0 bases short and J 5 bases short, with 7 bases between. The CDR3 nucleotides read TGTGCCAGCAGCCAAGATGGGGGGAATGAAAAACTGTTTTTT. It is translated as CASSQDGGNEKLFF.